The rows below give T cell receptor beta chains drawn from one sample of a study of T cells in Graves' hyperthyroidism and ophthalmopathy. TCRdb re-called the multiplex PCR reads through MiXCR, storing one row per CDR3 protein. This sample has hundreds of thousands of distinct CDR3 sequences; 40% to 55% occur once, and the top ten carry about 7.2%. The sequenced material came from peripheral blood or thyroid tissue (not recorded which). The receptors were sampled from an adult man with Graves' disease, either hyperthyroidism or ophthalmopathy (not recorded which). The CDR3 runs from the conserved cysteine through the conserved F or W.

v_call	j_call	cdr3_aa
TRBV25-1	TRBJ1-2	CASSEWGQATWDGYTF
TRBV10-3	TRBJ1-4	CAIRDGQGVNEKLFF
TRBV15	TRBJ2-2	CATRKEVGGGELFF
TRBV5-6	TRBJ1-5	CASSTGGGPAQHF
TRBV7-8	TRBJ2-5	CASRGRRAQYF
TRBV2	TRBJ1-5	CASSQGIGGNQPQHF
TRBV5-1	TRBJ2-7	CASSLKLGTGSYEQYF
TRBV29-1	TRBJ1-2	CSFLTGGDYGYTF
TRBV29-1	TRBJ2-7	CSVGGTGFEQYF
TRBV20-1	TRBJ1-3	CSASSRGKGVGNTIYF
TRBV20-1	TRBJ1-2	CSARDKLLYGHTF
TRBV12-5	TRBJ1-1	CASGFTGTPEAFF
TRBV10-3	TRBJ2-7	CAISDQAYEQYF
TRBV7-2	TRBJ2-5	CASSLGGGRETQYF
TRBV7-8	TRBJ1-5	CASSQGPSTQPQHF
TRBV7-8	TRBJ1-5	CASTPLVVRENRPQHF
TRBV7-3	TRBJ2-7	CASSKGAGYEQYF
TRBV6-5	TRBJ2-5	CAISYRLAGASQETQYF
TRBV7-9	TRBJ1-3	CASSLARPDTIYF
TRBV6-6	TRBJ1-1	CASSEFGGRTEAFF
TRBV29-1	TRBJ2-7	CSVLTGVGEQYF
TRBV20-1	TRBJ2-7	CSADSGTGTIEQYF
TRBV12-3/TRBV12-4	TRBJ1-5	CASSSLGQGWEPQHF
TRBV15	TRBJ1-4	CATSRDQGVGTGGAVGEKLFF
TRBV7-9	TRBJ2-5	CASSLDTGGFSYF
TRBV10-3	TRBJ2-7	CAIRRTGESYEQYF
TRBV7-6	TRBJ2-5	CASPPQERRETQYF
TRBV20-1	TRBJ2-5	CSAREAQRGVQETQYF
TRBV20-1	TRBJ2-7	CSASSGRSEQYF
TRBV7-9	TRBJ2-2	CASSFSSLAGTTGELFF
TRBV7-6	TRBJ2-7	CASSLWGPTGYEQYF
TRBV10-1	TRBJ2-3	CASSDTGQVSTDTQYF
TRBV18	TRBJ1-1	CASSPEVGTEAFF
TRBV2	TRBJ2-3	CASDSGGRGTDTQYF
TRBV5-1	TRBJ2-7	CASSLALDSPYEQYF